The source of this T cell receptor (beta chain) is a study of cytomegalovirus exposure and HLA in healthy donors. The germline V gene encodes CDR1 SEHNR and CDR2 FQNEAQ (reference sequence). The CDR3 is made up of 17 amino acids. This clone was detected only once. The germline gene is not matched at one end of the junction; a read error may be the cause. PCR primers comprised 60 Vbeta and 13 Jbeta primers. The assay was immunoSEQ multiplex PCR, and TCRdb's table has in-frame clones only and misses some. The data show over 100,000 clones, around 84% seen once. The receptor was isolated from a woman aged 25 to 39 in good health and CMV-seropositive. The sequenced sample consisted of PBMCs. J is TRBJ2-7 and V is TRBV7-9, with 7 nucleotides matching TRBD1. The CDR3 protein is CSSSLGRDSGSSYEQYF. CDR3 bases: TGTTCCAGCAGCTTGGGAAGGGACAGTGGGAGCTCCTACGAGCAGTACTTC.